This is a list of T cell receptor beta chains from one sample in a study of blood T cells in healthy people across ages. TCRdb re-called the 5' RACE reads with MiXCR, one entry per CDR3 protein. Among 950,000 to 1,200,000 distinct CDR3 sequences listed, around two fifths were seen once. The sample taken for sequencing was blood. The receptors were sampled from a man aged 18 to 29 in good health. CDR3s include the opening cysteine and the closing phenylalanine or tryptophan. A D gene is named only where the DNA matches it firmly. Only part of the rows carry a size: once, few, many, or a class if the clone is expanded.

size: NA
D: NA
V: TRBV20-1
J: TRBJ1-4
CDR3: CSARAYPTNEKLFF
DNA: TGCAGTGCTAGGGCATACCCAACTAATGAAAAACTGTTTTTT

size: once
D: NA
V: TRBV3-1
J: TRBJ2-7
CDR3: CASGQDPWEQYF
DNA: TGTGCCAGCGGCCAAGATCCATGGGAGCAGTACTTC

size: NA
D: NA
V: TRBV7-9
J: TRBJ2-6
CDR3: CASPGANVLTF
DNA: TGTGCCAGCCCCGGGGCCAACGTCCTGACTTTC

size: NA
D: TRBD2
V: TRBV7-8
J: TRBJ2-3
CDR3: CASSFRNSGPSSTDTQYF
DNA: TGTGCCAGCAGCTTCAGGAATAGCGGGCCGTCTAGCACAGATACGCAGTATTTT

size: few
D: NA
V: TRBV27
J: TRBJ1-2
CDR3: CASSSSTTYGYTF
DNA: TGTGCCAGCAGTTCCTCAACTACCTATGGCTACACCTTC

size: few
D: NA
V: TRBV20-1
J: TRBJ1-2
CDR3: CSARDRPSANYGYTF
DNA: TGCAGTGCTAGAGATAGGCCATCAGCTAACTATGGCTACACCTTC

size: NA
D: TRBD1
V: TRBV6-5
J: TRBJ1-1
CDR3: CASSLRMGQGADFF
DNA: TGTGCCAGCAGCCTACGAATGGGACAGGGGGCCGATTTCTTT

size: NA
D: TRBD1
V: TRBV5-1
J: TRBJ1-6
CDR3: CASSFGTGVNSPPHF
DNA: TGCGCCAGCAGCTTCGGGACAGGAGTCAATTCACCCCCCCACTTT

size: NA
D: NA
V: TRBV29-1
J: TRBJ1-1
CDR3: CSVESTGTEAFF
DNA: TGCAGCGTTGAATCGACGGGGACTGAAGCTTTCTTT

size: many
D: TRBD1
V: TRBV2
J: TRBJ2-7
CDR3: CASGQGTYEQYF
DNA: TGTGCCAGCGGACAGGGTACCTACGAGCAGTACTTC

size: many
D: NA
V: TRBV12-3/TRBV12-4
J: TRBJ1-2
CDR3: CASGRLDGYTF
DNA: TGTGCCAGCGGAAGGTTAGATGGCTACACCTTC

size: few
D: NA
V: TRBV10-3
J: TRBJ1-6
CDR3: CATLPDSSNSPLHF
DNA: TGTGCGACCCTCCCGGACAGCTCCAATTCACCCCTCCACTTT

size: NA
D: NA
V: TRBV27
J: TRBJ1-2
CDR3: CASSLKIGRGDNGYTF
DNA: TGTGCCAGCAGTCTTAAAATTGGGCGCGGGGATAATGGCTACACCTTC

size: few
D: TRBD2
V: TRBV12-3/TRBV12-4
J: TRBJ2-1
CDR3: CASSLRGAFFNEQFF
DNA: TGTGCCAGCAGTTTGCGGGGGGCTTTCTTCAATGAGCAGTTCTTC

size: few
D: TRBD1
V: TRBV6-1
J: TRBJ2-1
CDR3: CASSPTVRDSTTDEQFF
DNA: TGTGCCAGCAGCCCTACCGTCCGGGACAGCACTACGGATGAGCAGTTCTTC

size: few
D: TRBD1
V: TRBV28
J: TRBJ1-4
CDR3: CASSWETGDEKLFF
DNA: TGTGCCAGCAGTTGGGAGACAGGGGATGAAAAACTGTTTTTT

size: NA
D: TRBD1
V: TRBV25-1
J: TRBJ1-1
CDR3: CASSESIQGGNTEAFF
DNA: TGTGCCAGCAGTGAATCTATCCAGGGGGGAAATACTGAAGCTTTCTTT

size: NA
D: NA
V: TRBV3-1
J: TRBJ2-4
CDR3: CASSQDAIQYF
DNA: TGTGCCAGCAGCCAAGACGCCATTCAGTACTTC

size: NA
D: NA
V: TRBV10-3
J: TRBJ1-1
CDR3: CAISETRGTTEAFF
DNA: TGTGCCATCAGTGAGACTCGTGGGACCACTGAAGCTTTCTTT

size: NA
D: TRBD1
V: TRBV20-1
J: TRBJ1-4
CDR3: CSAEGQTNEKLFF
DNA: TGCAGTGCCGAGGGACAGACAAATGAAAAACTGTTTTTT